The next 25 T cell receptor beta chains were all read from a single sample in a study of shared clonotypes between healthy human individuals. Repertoires were generated with immunoSEQ multiplex PCR, while TCRdb's copy carries only in-frame clones and drops some. The sample has some 2,500,000 clones, approximately 93% seen once; the top ten hold approximately 0.37%. The sequenced material came from naive CD4+ T cells from PBMCs. The subset here: CD45RA+ positively selected. The receptors stem from a man aged 18 to 30 in good health. Some clones in this sample may be carry-over from other donors' samples.

J is TRBJ1-1 and V is TRBV6-6, with 11 nucleotides matching TRBD1. J gave up 5 bases and V 6 bases, and 11 bases lay outside the gene matches. The CDR3 length is 16 residues. Germline V CDR1 and CDR2: MNHNY, SVGAGI (reference sequence). CDR3 sequence: CASRPGQGASNTEAFF. CDR3 DNA: TGTGCCAGCAGACCCGGACAGGGGGCGTCGAATACTGAAGCTTTCTTT.

V is TRBV6-1 and J is TRBJ2-7; TRBD1 or TRBD2 may be the D gene (5 bases each). The germline V gene has CDR1 MNHNS and CDR2 SASEGT. The V end lost 8 bases, the J end lost 0 bases, and 14 bases lay between the germline ends. The CDR3 totals 14 residues. In DNA, the CDR3 is TGTGCCAGCTCTAGGGCAGGGACCTCCTACGAGCAGTACTTC. Protein sequence: CASSRAGTSYEQYF.

On this clone itself: Other DNA variants within this sample encode the same CDR3. V and J are TRBV28 and TRBJ2-5; 10 positions agree with TRBD1. The CDR3 sequence is 14 residues long. CDR1 and CDR2 from the germline V gene are MDHEN and SYDVKM. V lost 6 bases and J lost 2; bases outside the gene matches: 3. CDR3 coding DNA: TGTGCCAGCAGCCCGGGACAGGGGCAAGAGACCCAGTACTTC. The encoded protein is CASSPGQGQETQYF.

Worth noting for this clone: The identical CDR3 is also encoded by other nucleotide sequences in the sample. The rearrangement links TRBV28 to TRBJ2-7, with D perhaps given as TRBD1 or TRBD2 (5 bases each). There are 12 residues in the CDR3. V dropped 6 bases and J dropped 3 bases, with 9 bases sitting between them. Germline V gene lookup returns CDR1 MDHEN and CDR2 SYDVKM. This chain's CDR3 is CASSGTVYEQYF. DNA of the CDR3: TGTGCCAGCAGCGGGACGGTCTACGAGCAGTACTTC.

This chain uses TRBV11-2 with TRBJ2-1; D not certain. The CDR3 extends over 15 amino acids. The germline CDR1 and CDR2 sequences are SGHAT and FQNNGV. Trimming pared 1 base from V and 0 bases from J, leaving 7 bases between. The CDR3 nucleotides read TGTGCCAGCAGCTTAGGGGCAAGCTCCTACAATGAGCAGTTCTTC. Encoded protein: CASSLGASSYNEQFF.

This chain links TRBV9 with TRBJ1-4, with unresolved D. The germline gives CDR1 SGDLS, CDR2 YYNGEE. Between the trimmed V and J ends, which lost 5 bases and 8 bases, there was a span of 13 bases. The CDR3 loop spans 13 amino acids. The CDR3 is CASSKGDREKLFF. CDR3 DNA sequence: TGTGCCAGCAGTAAAGGAGATAGGGAAAAACTGTTTTTT.

The CDR3 reads CASSLRNSEKLFF. The CDR3 nucleotides are TGTGCCAGCAGCTTGCGGAATAGTGAAAAACTGTTTTTT. The V call is TRBV7-3, the J call TRBJ1-4, with D hard to call. Germline V CDR1 and CDR2: SGHTA, FQGTGA. The V end lost 3 bases, the J end lost 7 bases, and 9 bases lay between the germline ends. This CDR3 is 13 amino acids long.

The chain carries TRBV14 and TRBJ1-2; D may be TRBD1 (5 bases). The V gene's germline CDR1 is SGHDN and CDR2 FVKESK. The CDR3 sequence is 12 residues long. V shed 6 bases and J shed 8 bases, with 13 bases lying between them. CDR3 nucleotide sequence: TGTGCCAGCAGGAGAAACAGGCCAGGCTACACCTTC. Translating gives CASRRNRPGYTF.

The CDR3 DNA reads TGCAGTAGCCGGGGAGGAGAAAAACTGTTTTTT. Encoded protein: CSSRGGEKLFF. The rearrangement links TRBV20-1 to TRBJ1-4; unclear D gene. Germline lookup yields CDR1 DFQATT and CDR2 SNEGSKA (reference sequence). With 8 bases removed from V and 8 bases from J, the gap between germline ends came to 12 bases. CDR3 length: 11 residues.

This rearrangement joins TRBV5-1 to TRBJ1-1, with D perhaps TRBD1 (6 bases). This CDR3 is built from 16 residues. Looked up from germline, CDR1 is SGHRS and CDR2 is YFSETQ. Trimming removed 0 bases at V and 0 bases at J, with 12 bases between. This CDR3 reads CASSLGPGDLNTEAFF. In DNA form, the CDR3 reads TGCGCCAGCAGCTTGGGGCCAGGGGATTTGAACACTGAAGCTTTCTTT.

The chain's CDR3 is CASITTGNTIYF. The CDR3 nucleotides read TGTGCCAGCATTACGACGGGAAACACCATATATTTT. This rearrangement joins TRBV28 to TRBJ1-3, with D unresolved. This CDR3 has 12 residues. Trimming left V 7 bases short and J 4 bases short, with 8 bases between. In germline, CDR1 is MDHEN, CDR2 SYDVKM.

The chain uses TRBV30 and TRBJ2-7; no definite D call. From germline, CDR1 is GTSNPN and CDR2 SVGIG (reference sequence). V was trimmed by 3 bases and J by 2 bases, leaving 14 bases between them. This CDR3 contains 14 residues. The CDR3 region has the DNA TGTGCCTGGAGCCTAACTGTGAGCGCCTACGAGCAGTACTTC. Amino acid sequence: CAWSLTVSAYEQYF.

The table lists this clone with a count of one. CDR3 nucleotides: TGTGCCAGCTCAAGTACGGGACAGGGCATGAACACTGAAGCTTTCTTT. Its translation is CASSSTGQGMNTEAFF. The chain employs TRBV18 and TRBJ1-1; TRBD1 agrees at 9 bases. The junction had 7 bases not matched to a gene; V was cut back by 5 bases and J by 0 bases. This CDR3 spans 16 amino acids. Germline V gives CDR1 KGHSH, CDR2 LQKENI.

J is TRBJ2-5 and V is TRBV4-1, with 8 bases lining up with TRBD2. Germline lookup yields CDR1 MGHRA and CDR2 YSYEKL. Germline trimming cut 5 bases from V and 5 bases from J; bases unmatched to any gene: 13. This CDR3 spans 16 amino acids. The CDR3 sequence is CASSFGPGGEGETQYF. The CDR3 DNA reads TGCGCCAGCAGCTTTGGCCCGGGGGGGGAGGGTGAGACCCAGTACTTC.

The chain joins TRBV2 to TRBJ2-1; no definite D call. CDR3 length equals 14 residues. The germline V gene has CDR1 SNHLY and CDR2 FYNNEI. Trimming left V 8 bases short and J 0 bases short, with 11 bases between. The CDR3 spells CASDEQRSYNEQFF. The CDR3 DNA follows: TGTGCCAGCGATGAGCAGCGCTCCTACAATGAGCAGTTCTTC.

The chain employs TRBV30 and TRBJ2-2; 9 nucleotides line up with TRBD1. J lost 6 bases, V lost 4 bases, and 6 bases had no gene match. CDR1 is GTSNPN, CDR2 SVGIG, per germline (reference sequence). The CDR3 is made up of 14 amino acids. CDR3 region: CAWTWGQGSGELFF. The CDR3 DNA reads TGTGCCTGGACCTGGGGACAGGGTTCCGGGGAGCTGTTTTTT. Full variable domain (missing parts from reference TRBV30 and TRBJ2-2): SQTIHQWPATLVQPVGSPLSLECTVEGTSNPNLYWYRQAAGRGLQLLFYSVGIGQISSEVPQNLSASRPQDRQFILSSKKLLLSDSGFYLCAWTWGQGSGELFFGEGSRLTVL.

This chain uses TRBV9 with TRBJ2-7; 7 bases match TRBD1. This CDR3 has 13 amino acids. The trim removed 1 base at V and 7 bases at J, leaving 5 bases unmatched. CDR1 and CDR2 (germline): SGDLS, YYNGEE. DNA for the CDR3: TGTGCCAGCAGCGTACAGGGGGTCTCGGAGCAGTACTTC. Amino acids: CASSVQGVSEQYF.

This rearrangement joins TRBV29-1 to TRBJ2-3; 9 nucleotides line up with TRBD2. This CDR3 has 16 residues. With V trimmed by 5 bases and J by 0 bases, 9 bases remained unmatched. Germline assignment: CDR1 SQVTM and CDR2 ANQGSEA. The CDR3, as DNA: TGCAGCGTTCGTTCCGGGACTAGCTTTAGCACAGATACGCAGTATTTT. It yields the protein CSVRSGTSFSTDTQYF.

For this clone: At the DNA level, this CDR3 is encoded by other sequences in the same sample as well. The CDR3 DNA is TGTGCCAGCAGCGTAGGACTAGCGGGAGGGAGCTCCTACAATGAGCAGTTCTTC. It encodes CASSVGLAGGSSYNEQFF. This chain uses TRBV9 with TRBJ2-1; 14 nucleotides line up with TRBD2. The CDR3 loop spans 18 amino acids. With 0 bases clipped from V and 0 bases from J, the junction kept 2 bases outside the gene matches. CDR1 is SGDLS, CDR2 YYNGEE, per germline.

This clone was counted a single time. V gene TRBV29-1 combines with J gene TRBJ2-7; D not certain. The germline V and J ends were trimmed by 4 bases and 2 bases, with 18 bases remaining between them. Germline V gene data show CDR1 as SQVTM and CDR2 as ANQGSEA. The CDR3 contains 15 residues. The CDR3 loop reads CSVADRRLPPYEQYF. Here the CDR3 DNA reads TGCAGCGTTGCCGATCGCCGGTTGCCCCCCTACGAGCAGTACTTC.

The gene calls are TRBV5-1 and TRBJ1-1, with 10 bases that match TRBD1. After removal of 4 bases from V and 12 bases from J, the junction contained 6 bases not matched to a gene. From germline, CDR1 is SGHRS and CDR2 YFSETQ. CDR3 length: 12 amino acids. The CDR3 coding sequence is TGCGCCAGCAGCCCCGCGGGACAGGGGCCTTTCTTT. It is translated as CASSPAGQGPFF.

J is TRBJ2-5 and V is TRBV9, with TRBD2 matching 10 bases. The CDR3 totals 15 residues. Germline values: CDR1 SGDLS, CDR2 YYNGEE. The J segment lost 1 base and the V segment lost 3 bases, leaving 3 bases of the junction unmatched. The CDR3 DNA is TGTGCCAGCAGCGCAGGACTAGCGGCCCAAGAGACCCAGTACTTC. Residues: CASSAGLAAQETQYF. Full variable domain (outside the CDR3, taken from reference TRBV9 and TRBJ2-5): DSGVTQTPKHLITATGQRVTLRCSPRSGDLSVYWYQQSLDQGLQFLIQYYNGEERAKGNILERFSAQQFPDLHSELNLSSLELGDSALYFCASSAGLAAQETQYFGPGTRLLVL.

This clone was picked up one time. The DNA of the CDR3 is TGTGCCAGCAGGGACAGAAACACAGATACGCAGTATTTT. It specifies CASRDRNTDTQYF. V and J are TRBV6-1 and TRBJ2-3; D is perhaps TRBD1 (6 bases). Germline loops: CDR1 MNHNS, CDR2 SASEGT. The CDR3 loop spans 13 amino acids. The V and J ends lost 6 bases and 2 bases respectively, with 9 bases between them.

The DNA of the CDR3 is TGTGCCAGCAGTTTCAGGGCTGGGTACACAGATACGCAGTATTTT. Residues: CASSFRAGYTDTQYF. This chain connects TRBV28 to TRBJ2-3; TRBD1 might be the D (5 bases). Germline assignment: CDR1 MDHEN and CDR2 SYDVKM. The V gene lost 3 bases and the J gene lost 2 bases, with 12 bases spanning the gap. CDR3 length equals 15 residues.

The V and J genes are TRBV7-2 and TRBJ1-5; D is possibly TRBD1 (5 bases). CDR3 length: 16 amino acids. Germline V gives CDR1 SGHTA, CDR2 FQGNSA. Between the trimmed V and J ends, which lost 5 bases and 0 bases, there was a span of 14 bases. The CDR3 loop is CASSLNGAVSNQPQHF. The CDR3 nucleotides read TGTGCCAGCAGCCTTAATGGGGCAGTTAGCAATCAGCCCCAGCATTTT.